The 21 T cell receptor beta chains below were found in one sample sequenced in a study of shared clonotypes between healthy human individuals. Repertoires were generated with immunoSEQ multiplex PCR, while TCRdb's copy carries only in-frame clones and drops some. This sample yields 2 million to 2.5 million clones, of which over 90% are seen a single time; 0.35% to 0.5% belongs to the top ten. The source material was naive CD4+ T cells from PBMCs. Stated subset: CD45RA+ positively selected. The receptor source for this set is a man aged 18-30 years in good health. Some clones in this sample may be carry-over from other donors' samples.

CDR3 coding DNA: TGTGCCAGCAGCACTGGGGATGAGACAGGGAAAACCGGGGAGCTGTTTTTT. Encoded protein: CASSTGDETGKTGELFF. The V and J genes are TRBV9 and TRBJ2-2; 7 bases are shared with TRBD1. J was trimmed by 5 bases and V by 4 bases; bases with no gene match: 14. The CDR3 totals 17 residues. Germline CDR1 and CDR2: SGDLS and YYNGEE.

This chain links TRBV7-9 with TRBJ2-5; TRBD2 matches 10 bases. The CDR3 is made up of 15 amino acids. Losses at the gene ends were 3 bases for V and 1 base for J; bases not matched to a gene: 2. Germline CDR1 SEHNR, CDR2 FQNEAQ (reference sequence). The CDR3 sequence is CASSFLAGAQETQYF. The CDR3 DNA is TGTGCCAGCAGCTTTCTAGCGGGGGCCCAAGAGACCCAGTACTTC.

The chain employs TRBV6-1 and TRBJ1-2; 7 bases agree with TRBD1. Germline values: CDR1 MNHNS, CDR2 SASEGT. The V segment lost 6 bases and the J segment 3 bases; nucleotides outside the gene matches: 7. This CDR3 has 14 residues. The CDR3 DNA reads TGTGCCAGCAGATACACAGGGGCGGACTATGGCTACACCTTC. Its translation is CASRYTGADYGYTF.

The rearrangement uses TRBV6-5 and TRBJ1-4; D possibly corresponds to TRBD1 (5 bases). This CDR3 region has 15 residues. Germline V CDR1 and CDR2: MNHEY, SVGAGI. The germline V and J ends were trimmed by 2 bases and 2 bases, with 9 bases remaining between them. CDR3 coding DNA: TGTGCCAGCAGTTACCGGCAGGGTACTAATGAAAAACTGTTTTTT. Residues: CASSYRQGTNEKLFF.

This sequence joins TRBV25-1 and TRBJ2-3, with D unresolved. Germline CDR1 MGHDK, CDR2 SYGVNS. This CDR3 spans 13 amino acids. V lost 4 bases and J 2 bases, leaving 7 bases between the germline ends. The CDR3 is CASSGSPTDTQYF. The DNA of the CDR3 is TGTGCCAGCAGTGGGTCCCCCACAGATACGCAGTATTTT.

For this clone: Other DNA variants within this sample encode the same CDR3. J is TRBJ2-2 and V is TRBV6-1, with D possibly matching TRBD1 (5 bases). The CDR3 has 13 residues. From germline, CDR1 is MNHNS and CDR2 SASEGT. The V and J ends lost 6 bases and 6 bases respectively, with 11 bases between them. The CDR3, as DNA: TGTGCCAGCAGAGAAAGGGGCCCCGGGGAGCTGTTTTTT. Translated: CASRERGPGELFF.

This sequence joins TRBV5-4 and TRBJ2-7; TRBD1 matches at 7 bases. Germline CDR1 SGHNT, CDR2 YYREEE (reference sequence). Unmatched junction bases numbered 2, after V lost 0 bases and J lost 2 bases. This CDR3 region has 14 residues. The CDR3 nucleotides are TGTGCCAGCAGCTTGGTGGGACAGACCTACGAGCAGTACTTC. It is translated as CASSLVGQTYEQYF.

This chain links TRBV28 with TRBJ2-5; TRBD1 might be the D (5 bases). This CDR3 has 14 residues. V shed 7 bases and J shed 4 bases, with 16 bases lying between them. Germline CDR1 reads MDHEN; CDR2 reads SYDVKM. CDR3 amino acids: CASIFGDSRETQYF. The CDR3 nucleotides read TGTGCCAGCATCTTCGGAGACAGTCGAGAGACCCAGTACTTC. The full variable domain, rest sourced from reference TRBV28 and TRBJ2-5, is DVKVTQSSRYLVKRTGEKVFLECVQDMDHENMFWYRQDPGLGLRLIYFSYDVKMKEKGDIPEGYSVSREKKERFSLILESASTNQTSMYLCASIFGDSRETQYFGPGTRLLVL.

The J gene is TRBJ2-1, the V gene TRBV18, with D tentatively TRBD2 (5 bases). Germline V gives CDR1 KGHSH, CDR2 LQKENI. The CDR3 extends over 14 amino acids. V dropped 4 bases and J dropped 1 base, with 8 bases sitting between them. CDR3 in DNA: TGTGCCAGCTCACGCGAGCGGTCCTACAATGAGCAGTTCTTC. The encoded protein is CASSRERSYNEQFF.

The chain has TRBV11-2 and TRBJ1-2; D is unclear. The CDR3 sequence is 14 residues long. The germline V gene encodes CDR1 SGHAT and CDR2 FQNNGV. The V gene lost 5 bases and the J gene lost 8 bases, with 18 bases spanning the gap. The CDR3 here is CASSGDPAYGGYTF. The CDR3 DNA reads TGTGCCAGCAGCGGCGACCCCGCCTATGGCGGCTACACCTTC.

The genes are TRBV6-5 and TRBJ2-7, with 11 bases fitting TRBD2. V gave up 11 bases and J gave up 10 bases; unmatched junction bases: 19. The germline CDR1 and CDR2 sequences are MNHEY and SVGAGI. This CDR3 region has 15 residues. CDR3 region: CASGRLRLAGGIQYF. As DNA, the CDR3 is TGTGCCTCAGGACGGCTGCGGCTAGCGGGAGGAATCCAGTACTTC.

The chain has TRBV28 and TRBJ2-7; 7 bases match TRBD1. The CDR3 contains 13 residues. Germline V CDR1 and CDR2: MDHEN, SYDVKM. V lost 8 bases and J lost 3; bases outside the gene matches: 7. The CDR3 DNA is TGTGCCAGCCAGGGGCAGGGGGTCTACGAGCAGTACTTC. Encoded protein: CASQGQGVYEQYF. The whole variable domain, remainder taken from reference TRBV28 and TRBJ2-7, is DVKVTQSSRYLVKRTGEKVFLECVQDMDHENMFWYRQDPGLGLRLIYFSYDVKMKEKGDIPEGYSVSREKKERFSLILESASTNQTSMYLCASQGQGVYEQYFGPGTRLTVT.

J is TRBJ1-1 and V is TRBV7-8, with 8 bases fitting TRBD1. The V gene end was trimmed by 7 bases and the J gene end by 5 bases; junction bases not matched to a gene: 15. The germline V gene encodes CDR1 SGHVS and CDR2 FQNEAQ. The CDR3 has 16 residues. The DNA of the CDR3 is TGTGCCAGCAAGTTTCGGACAGGGATAGTCAGTACTGAAGCTTTCTTT. It yields the protein CASKFRTGIVSTEAFF.

This rearrangement joins TRBV5-5 to TRBJ2-1; 8 positions agree with TRBD1. From germline, CDR1 is SGHKS and CDR2 YYEKEE (reference sequence). V gave up 3 bases and J gave up 3 bases; unmatched junction bases: 8. The CDR3 is 16 residues long. The CDR3 region has the DNA TGTGCCAGCAGCTCCGCGGACAGGGCAGGCTACAATGAGCAGTTCTTC. It encodes CASSSADRAGYNEQFF.

J is TRBJ1-1 and V is TRBV14, with no clear D. Trimming left V 3 bases short and J 8 bases short, with 13 bases between. The CDR3 totals 13 residues. Per the germline V gene, CDR1 is SGHDN and CDR2 is FVKESK. The CDR3 loop is CASSHYGKSEAFF. The CDR3 DNA follows: TGTGCCAGCAGCCACTACGGAAAATCCGAAGCTTTCTTT.

This chain joins TRBV2 and TRBJ1-5, with a tentative D call TRBD1 (5 bases). Germline V gene sequence: CDR1 SNHLY, CDR2 FYNNEI. CDR3 length equals 14 residues. Trimming removed 9 bases at V and 1 base at J, with 13 bases between. The DNA for the CDR3 is TGTGCCAGTACCGGGACTGCAAGCAATCAGCCCCAGCATTTT. It yields the protein CASTGTASNQPQHF.

This clone was observed a single time. The J gene is TRBJ2-3, the V gene TRBV10-3, with 10 bases that match TRBD2. Trimming at V came to 6 bases and at J to 4 bases, leaving 7 bases not matched to a gene. CDR3 size: 15 residues. CDR1 is ENHRY, CDR2 SYGVKD, per germline. The CDR3 nucleotides read TGTGCCATCAGCATCCTAGCGGGAGTTGCAGATACGCAGTATTTT. It yields the protein CAISILAGVADTQYF.

This clone was counted a few times. The chain employs TRBV7-2 and TRBJ1-5; D is ambiguous. Per germline, CDR1 SGHTA and CDR2 FQGNSA. This CDR3 comprises 13 residues. Trimming cost V 3 bases and J 4 bases, with 7 bases left between them. The CDR3 nucleotides are TGTGCCAGCAGCTTTAGGAAGAATCAGCCCCAGCATTTT. It encodes CASSFRKNQPQHF.

V usage is TRBV18 and J usage is TRBJ2-7, with D possibly being TRBD2 (5 bases). The CDR3 sequence is 13 residues long. The germline gives CDR1 KGHSH, CDR2 LQKENI. V was shortened by 4 bases and J by 5 bases, with 12 bases between the two germline ends. The CDR3 region is CASSQRSAHEQYF. The CDR3 nucleotides are TGTGCCAGCTCACAGCGGTCCGCCCACGAGCAGTACTTC.

J is TRBJ1-2 and V is TRBV6-6; TRBD1 matches at 9 bases. Trimming removed 4 bases from V and 6 bases from J; junction bases left unmatched: 6. Germline CDR1 reads MNHNY; CDR2 reads SVGAGI (reference sequence). The CDR3 is 14 amino acids. CDR3 residues: CASSSGQGFHGYTF. CDR3 coding DNA: TGTGCCAGCAGTTCGGGACAGGGTTTTCATGGCTACACCTTC.

The chain joins TRBV30 to TRBJ2-7; 8 nucleotides align to TRBD2. The V and J ends lost 8 bases and 1 base, in that order; junction bases with no gene match: 7. Germline V lookup: CDR1 GTSNPN, CDR2 SVGIG (reference sequence). This CDR3 contains 13 residues. The DNA for the CDR3 is TGTGCCCAGCGGGGGCGGTTTTCCTACGAGCAGTACTTC. The encoded protein is CAQRGRFSYEQYF.